This T cell receptor beta chain was obtained from a study of response to subunit inactivated influenza vaccine. Findings of the study overall: T cells newly recruited by each seasonal influenza vaccination are few, the authors suggested.

TCRdb called the RT-PCR reads again in MiXCR, with one record for every CDR3 protein. The profile covers 540,000 or so distinct CDR3 sequences, with over 10% appearing a single time and around 12% taken by the ten largest. A note on this clonotype: Its target is unknown.

The V end was cut by 6 bases, the J end by 7 bases, with 25 bases between. The CDR3 has 16 residues. Germline values: CDR1 SNHLY, CDR2 FYNNEI. The chain links TRBV2 to TRBJ2-7; the D is unclear. The sequenced sample was PBMCs from blood, obtained more than 35 days after vaccination. The TCR comes from a middle-aged man who received an inactivated influenza vaccine. CDR3 amino acids: CASSALAKSVLGEQYF. The CDR3 nucleotides are TGTGCCAGCAGCGCGCTGGCGAAGTCCGTCCTCGGGGAGCAGTACTTC.